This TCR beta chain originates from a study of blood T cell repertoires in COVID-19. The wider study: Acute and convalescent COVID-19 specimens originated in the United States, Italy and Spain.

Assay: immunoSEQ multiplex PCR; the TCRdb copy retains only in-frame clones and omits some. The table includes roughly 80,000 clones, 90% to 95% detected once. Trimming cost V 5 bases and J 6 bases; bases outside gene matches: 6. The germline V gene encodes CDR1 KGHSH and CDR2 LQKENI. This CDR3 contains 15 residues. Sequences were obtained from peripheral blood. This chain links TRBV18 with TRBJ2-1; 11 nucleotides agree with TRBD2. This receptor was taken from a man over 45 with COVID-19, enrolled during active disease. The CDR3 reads CASSTTSGTSNEQFF. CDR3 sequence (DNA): TGTGCCAGCTCAACGACTAGCGGGACCTCCAATGAGCAGTTCTTC.